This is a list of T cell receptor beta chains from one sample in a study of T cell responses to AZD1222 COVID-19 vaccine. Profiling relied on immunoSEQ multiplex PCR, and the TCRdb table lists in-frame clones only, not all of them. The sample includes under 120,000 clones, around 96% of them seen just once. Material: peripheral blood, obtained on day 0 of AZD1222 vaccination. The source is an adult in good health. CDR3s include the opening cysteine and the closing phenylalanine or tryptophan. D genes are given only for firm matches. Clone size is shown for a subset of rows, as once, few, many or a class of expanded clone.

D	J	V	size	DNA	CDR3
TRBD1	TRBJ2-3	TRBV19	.	TGTGCCAGTAGTAACAACCGACAGGGGCCCACAGATACGCAGTATTTT	CASSNNRQGPTDTQYF
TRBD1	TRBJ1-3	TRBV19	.	TGTGCCACCCGGACAGGGTCCTCTGGAAACACCATATATTTT	CATRTGSSGNTIYF
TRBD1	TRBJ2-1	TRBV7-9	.	TGTGCCAGCAGCCGGGGGACAGGGTTTTCAGGTGATGAGCAGTTCTTC	CASSRGTGFSGDEQFF
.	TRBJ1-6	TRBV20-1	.	TGCAGTGCCAGTGGGGGGCTTGAGTATAATTCACCCCTCCACTTT	CSASGGLEYNSPLHF
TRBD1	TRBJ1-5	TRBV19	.	TGTGCCAGTAGTATTTCGGGACAGACCTACAATCAGCCCCAGCATTTT	CASSISGQTYNQPQHF
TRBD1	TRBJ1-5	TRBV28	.	TGTGCGAGCTTAATTCGTCCCGGGACAGGGTTCAATCAGCCCCAGCATTTT	CASLIRPGTGFNQPQHF
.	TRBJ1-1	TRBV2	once	TGTGCCAGCAGTAAGGACGACACTGAAGCTTTCTTT	CASSKDDTEAFF
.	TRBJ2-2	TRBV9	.	TGTGCCAGCAGCGTAGCTTTACGGGGGCTGCAGAACACCGGGGAGCTGTTTTTT	CASSVALRGLQNTGELFF
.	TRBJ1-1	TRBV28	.	TGTGCCAGCAGTTTAACATCGGGAAGGCCGGCTTTCTTT	CASSLTSGRPAFF
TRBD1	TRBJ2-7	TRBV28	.	TGTGCCAGCAGAAAAGACAGGGTCAGGGCCGAGCAGTACTTC	CASRKDRVRAEQYF
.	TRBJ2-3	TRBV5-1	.	TGCGCCAGCAGACAGGGCACAGATACGCAGTATTTT	CASRQGTDTQYF
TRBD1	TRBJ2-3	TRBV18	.	TGTGCCAGCTCACCGGGACAGGGGAGCACAGATACGCAGTATTTT	CASSPGQGSTDTQYF
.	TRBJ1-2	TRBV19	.	TGTGCCAGTAGTCTCGGGGCGCGAGGCTACACCTTC	CASSLGARGYTF
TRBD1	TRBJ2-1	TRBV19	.	TGTGCCAGTAGTATCGGACAGGGTAACAATGAGCAGTTCTTC	CASSIGQGNNEQFF